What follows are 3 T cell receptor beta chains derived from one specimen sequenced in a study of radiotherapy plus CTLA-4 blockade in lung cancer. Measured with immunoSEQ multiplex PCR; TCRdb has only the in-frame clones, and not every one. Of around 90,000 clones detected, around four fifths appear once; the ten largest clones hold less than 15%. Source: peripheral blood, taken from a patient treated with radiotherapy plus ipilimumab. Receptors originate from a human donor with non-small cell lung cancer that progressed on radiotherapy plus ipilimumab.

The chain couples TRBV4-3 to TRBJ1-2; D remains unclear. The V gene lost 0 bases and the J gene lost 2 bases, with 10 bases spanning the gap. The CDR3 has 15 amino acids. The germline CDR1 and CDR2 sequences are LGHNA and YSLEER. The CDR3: CASSQDRRGNYGYTF. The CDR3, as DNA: TGCGCCAGCAGCCAAGATAGGAGAGGGAACTATGGCTACACCTTC.

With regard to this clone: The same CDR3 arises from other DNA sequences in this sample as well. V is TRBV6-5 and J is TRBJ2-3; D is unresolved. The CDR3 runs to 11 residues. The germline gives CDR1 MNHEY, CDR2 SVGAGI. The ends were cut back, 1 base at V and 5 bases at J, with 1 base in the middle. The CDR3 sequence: CASSYLDTQYF. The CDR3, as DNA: TGTGCCAGCAGTTACTTAGATACGCAGTATTTT.

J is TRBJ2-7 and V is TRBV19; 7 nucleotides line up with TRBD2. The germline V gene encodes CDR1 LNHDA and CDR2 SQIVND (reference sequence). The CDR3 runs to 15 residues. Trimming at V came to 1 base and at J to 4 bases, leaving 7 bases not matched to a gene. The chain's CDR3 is CASSIAAGAKYEQYF. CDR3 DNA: TGTGCCAGTAGTATAGCGGCGGGAGCGAAGTACGAGCAGTACTTC.